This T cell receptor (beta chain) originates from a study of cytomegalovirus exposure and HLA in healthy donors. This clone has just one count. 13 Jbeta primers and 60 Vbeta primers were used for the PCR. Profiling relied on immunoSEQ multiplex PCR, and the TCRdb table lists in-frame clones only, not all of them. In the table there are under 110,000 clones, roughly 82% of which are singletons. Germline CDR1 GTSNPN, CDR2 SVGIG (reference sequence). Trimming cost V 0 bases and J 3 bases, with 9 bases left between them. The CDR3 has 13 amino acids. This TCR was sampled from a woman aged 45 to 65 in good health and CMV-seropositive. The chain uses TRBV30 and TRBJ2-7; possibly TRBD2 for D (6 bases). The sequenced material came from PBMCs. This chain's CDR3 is CAWSVVGGYEQYF. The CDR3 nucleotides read TGTGCCTGGAGTGTAGTGGGGGGCTACGAGCAGTACTTC.